This T cell receptor (beta chain) was identified during a study of blood T cell repertoires in COVID-19. Background on the study: The United States, Italy and Spain provided the acute and convalescent COVID-19 samples. PBMCs, B-cell-depleted T cells, or T cells provided the cDNA or gDNA that made up the material.

The CDR3 contains 14 residues. V was cut by 3 bases and J by 6 bases, with 15 bases left in between. CDR1 is MNHNS and CDR2 is SASEGT in the germline V gene. Per the authors' pipeline: Reference gene primer amplification gave nucleated cell count estimates. The table came from immunoSEQ multiplex PCR; TCRdb's copy has only in-frame clones and leaves some out. For V, J and clone size, that table is used; D and trimming come from the DNA. This sample carries tens of thousands of clones, 82% of them seen once, and the ten largest clones take about 13%. J is TRBJ2-7 and V is TRBV6-1, with TRBD1 as a possible D gene (5 bases). Sequenced sample: peripheral blood. The TCR originated in an elderly woman with acute or convalescent COVID-19. CDR3 sequence (DNA): TGTGCCAGCAGTGATTTCCAGGGTGCGGCCGAGCAGTACTTC. This codes for CASSDFQGAAEQYF.